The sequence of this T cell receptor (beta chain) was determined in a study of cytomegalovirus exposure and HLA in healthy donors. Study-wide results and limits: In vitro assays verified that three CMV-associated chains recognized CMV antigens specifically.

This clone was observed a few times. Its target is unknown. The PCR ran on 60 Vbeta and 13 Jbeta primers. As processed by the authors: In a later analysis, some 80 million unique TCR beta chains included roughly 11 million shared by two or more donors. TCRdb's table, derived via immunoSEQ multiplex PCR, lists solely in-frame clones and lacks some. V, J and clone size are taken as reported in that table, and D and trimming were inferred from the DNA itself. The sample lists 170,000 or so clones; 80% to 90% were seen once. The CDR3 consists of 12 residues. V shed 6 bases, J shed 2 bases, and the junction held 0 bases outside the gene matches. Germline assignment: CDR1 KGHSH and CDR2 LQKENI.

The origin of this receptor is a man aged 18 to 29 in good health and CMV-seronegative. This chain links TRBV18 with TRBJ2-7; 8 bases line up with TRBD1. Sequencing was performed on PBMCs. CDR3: CASSGQAYEQYF. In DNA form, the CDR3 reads TGTGCCAGCTCGGGACAGGCCTACGAGCAGTACTTC.